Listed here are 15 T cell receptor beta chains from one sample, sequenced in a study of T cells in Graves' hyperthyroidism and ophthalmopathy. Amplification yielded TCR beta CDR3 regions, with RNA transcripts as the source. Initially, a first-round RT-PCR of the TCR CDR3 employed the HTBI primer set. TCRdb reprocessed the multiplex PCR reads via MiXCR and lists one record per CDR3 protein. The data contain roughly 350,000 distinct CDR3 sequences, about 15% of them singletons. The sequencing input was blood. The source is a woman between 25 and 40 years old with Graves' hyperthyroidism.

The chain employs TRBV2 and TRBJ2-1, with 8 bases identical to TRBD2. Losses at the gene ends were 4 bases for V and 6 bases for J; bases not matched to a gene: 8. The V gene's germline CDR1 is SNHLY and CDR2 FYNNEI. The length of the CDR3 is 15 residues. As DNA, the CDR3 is TGTGCCAGCAGTGGGGGGACTAGGGGCGGCAATGAGCAGTTCTTC. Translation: CASSGGTRGGNEQFF.

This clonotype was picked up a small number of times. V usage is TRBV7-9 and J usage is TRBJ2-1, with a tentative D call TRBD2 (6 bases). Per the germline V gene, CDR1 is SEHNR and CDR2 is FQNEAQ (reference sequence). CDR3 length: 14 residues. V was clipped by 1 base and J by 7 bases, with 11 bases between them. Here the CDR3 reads CASSLVLRGNEQFF. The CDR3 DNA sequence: TGTGCCAGCAGCTTAGTCCTTCGGGGGAATGAGCAGTTCTTC.

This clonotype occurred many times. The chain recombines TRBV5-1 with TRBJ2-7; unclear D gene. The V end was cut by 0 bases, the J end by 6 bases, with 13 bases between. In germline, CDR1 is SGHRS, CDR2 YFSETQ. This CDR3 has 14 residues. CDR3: CASSLASGSFEQYF. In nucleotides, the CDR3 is TGCGCCAGCAGCTTGGCGTCTGGATCGTTCGAGCAGTACTTC.

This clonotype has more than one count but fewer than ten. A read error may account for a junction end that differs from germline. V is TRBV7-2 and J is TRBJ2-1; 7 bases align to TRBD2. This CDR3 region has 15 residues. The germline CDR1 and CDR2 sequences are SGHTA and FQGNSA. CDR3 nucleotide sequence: TGTGCCAGCGGCTTTCTAGAGCGGGAACGTAATGAGCAGTTCTTC. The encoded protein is CASGFLERERNEQFF.

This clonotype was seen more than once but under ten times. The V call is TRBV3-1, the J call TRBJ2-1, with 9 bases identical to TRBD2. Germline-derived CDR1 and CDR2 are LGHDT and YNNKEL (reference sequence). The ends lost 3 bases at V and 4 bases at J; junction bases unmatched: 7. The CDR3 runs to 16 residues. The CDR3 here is CASSHLAGRSYNEQFF. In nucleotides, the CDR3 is TGTGCCAGCAGCCACCTAGCGGGGAGATCGTACAATGAGCAGTTCTTC.

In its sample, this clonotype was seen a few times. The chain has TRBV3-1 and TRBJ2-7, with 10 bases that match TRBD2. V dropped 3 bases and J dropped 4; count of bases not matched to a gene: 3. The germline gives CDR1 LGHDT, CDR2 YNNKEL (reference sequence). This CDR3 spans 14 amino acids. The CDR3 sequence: CASSQAAGGYEQYF. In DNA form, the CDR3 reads TGTGCCAGCAGCCAGGCAGCGGGAGGGTACGAGCAGTACTTC.

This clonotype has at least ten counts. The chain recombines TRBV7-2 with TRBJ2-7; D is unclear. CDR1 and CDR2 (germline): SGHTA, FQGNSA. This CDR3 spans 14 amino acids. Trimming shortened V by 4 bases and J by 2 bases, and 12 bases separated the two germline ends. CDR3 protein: CASSSTYSTYEQYF. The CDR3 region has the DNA TGTGCCAGCAGCTCGACCTACTCTACCTACGAGCAGTACTTC.

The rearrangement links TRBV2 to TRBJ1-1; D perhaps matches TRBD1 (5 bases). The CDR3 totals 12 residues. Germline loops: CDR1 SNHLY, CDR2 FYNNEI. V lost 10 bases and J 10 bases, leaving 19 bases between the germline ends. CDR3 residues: CAIRGTANRAFF. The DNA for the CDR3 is TGTGCCATCAGAGGGACGGCAAATCGAGCTTTCTTT.

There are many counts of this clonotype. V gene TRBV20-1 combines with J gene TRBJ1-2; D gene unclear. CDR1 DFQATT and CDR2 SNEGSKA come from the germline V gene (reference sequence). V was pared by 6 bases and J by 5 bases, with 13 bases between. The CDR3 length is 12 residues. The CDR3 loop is CSASEGGYGYTF. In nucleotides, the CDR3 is TGCAGTGCCTCCGAAGGAGGGTATGGCTACACCTTC.

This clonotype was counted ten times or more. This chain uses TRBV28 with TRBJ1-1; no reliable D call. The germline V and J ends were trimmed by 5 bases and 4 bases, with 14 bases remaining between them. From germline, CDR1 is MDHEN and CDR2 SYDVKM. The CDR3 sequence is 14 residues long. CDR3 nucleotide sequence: TGTGCCAGCAGTCTACTCCGGGTAGGCACTGAAGCTTTCTTT. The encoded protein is CASSLLRVGTEAFF.

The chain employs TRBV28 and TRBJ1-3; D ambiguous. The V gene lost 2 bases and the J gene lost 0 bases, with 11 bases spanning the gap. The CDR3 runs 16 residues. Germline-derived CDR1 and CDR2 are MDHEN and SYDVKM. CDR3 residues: CASSLRRLTSGNTIYF. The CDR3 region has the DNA TGTGCCAGCAGTTTACGGAGGCTAACCTCTGGAAACACCATATATTTT.

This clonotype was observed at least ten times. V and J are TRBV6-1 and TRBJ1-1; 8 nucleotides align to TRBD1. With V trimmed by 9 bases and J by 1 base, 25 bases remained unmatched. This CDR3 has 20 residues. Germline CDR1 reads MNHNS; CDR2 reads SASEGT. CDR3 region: CASHNLRGLSSGRENTEAFF. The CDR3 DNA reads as TGTGCCAGTCATAACCTCAGGGGGCTTTCCAGTGGGAGAGAGAACACTGAAGCTTTCTTT.

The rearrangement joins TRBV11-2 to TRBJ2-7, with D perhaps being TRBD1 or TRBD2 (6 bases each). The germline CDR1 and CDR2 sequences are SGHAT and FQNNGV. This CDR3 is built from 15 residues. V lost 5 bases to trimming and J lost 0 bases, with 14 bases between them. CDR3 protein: CASSGGPPFSYEQYF. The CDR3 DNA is TGTGCCAGCAGCGGGGGGCCACCTTTCTCCTACGAGCAGTACTTC.

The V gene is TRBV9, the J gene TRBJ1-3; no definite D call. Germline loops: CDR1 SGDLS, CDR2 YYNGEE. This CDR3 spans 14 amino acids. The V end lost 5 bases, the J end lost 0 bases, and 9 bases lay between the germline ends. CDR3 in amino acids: CASRFGSSGNTIYF. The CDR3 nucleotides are TGTGCCAGCAGATTCGGGAGCTCTGGAAACACCATATATTTT. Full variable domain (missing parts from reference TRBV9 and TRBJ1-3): DSGVTQTPKHLITATGQRVTLRCSPRSGDLSVYWYQQSLDQGLQFLIQYYNGEERAKGNILERFSAQQFPDLHSELNLSSLELGDSALYFCASRFGSSGNTIYFGEGSWLTVV.

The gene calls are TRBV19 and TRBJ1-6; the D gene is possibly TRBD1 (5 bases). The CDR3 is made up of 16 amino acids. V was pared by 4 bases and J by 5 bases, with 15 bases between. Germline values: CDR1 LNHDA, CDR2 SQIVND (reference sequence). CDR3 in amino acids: CASSTSGGRNNSPLHF. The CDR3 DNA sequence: TGTGCCAGTAGTACCTCCGGGGGAAGGAATAATTCACCCCTCCACTTT. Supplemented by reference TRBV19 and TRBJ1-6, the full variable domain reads DGGITQSPKYLFRKEGQNVTLSCEQNLNHDAMYWYRQDPGQGLRLIYYSQIVNDFQKGDIAEGYSVSREKKESFPLTVTSAQKNPTAFYLCASSTSGGRNNSPLHFGNGTRLTVT.